This T cell receptor beta chain comes out of a study of T cell responses to AZD1222 COVID-19 vaccine. CDR1 is SGHRS and CDR2 is YFSETQ in the germline V gene. The germline V and J ends were trimmed by 1 base and 1 base, with 14 bases remaining between them. The CDR3 is 16 amino acids. Study results and limitations: Females made up more of the donors, who were largely white British, and clonal diversity may have come out too low. Targeting of unmutated variant regions was reportedly seen in nearly half of spike-specific TCRs. Regions 160-218 and 743-854 dominated among vaccine-associated CD4 TCRs spanning spike.

The data were produced by immunoSEQ multiplex PCR, yet TCRdb's version contains in-frame clones alone and is incomplete. The repertoire holds over 150,000 clones, with roughly nine tenths as singletons. As concerns this clone: Its antigen remains unidentified.

Source: peripheral blood, taken on day 0 of AZD1222 vaccination. The TCR was taken from an adult in good health. The chain combines TRBV5-1 with TRBJ2-5; TRBD2 is a possible D gene (5 bases). CDR3 bases: TGCGCCAGCAGCTTGATTCTAGCCCTTGCCCAAGAGACCCAGTACTTC. It is translated as CASSLILALAQETQYF.